This T cell receptor (beta chain) was documented in a study of control samples from healthy donors and cancer patients. TCRdb's copy holds only in-frame clones and misses some; the assay was immunoSEQ multiplex PCR. Here the sample spans 64,000 or so clones, more than 90% being singletons. CDR1 is SGHRS, CDR2 YFSETQ, per germline. The CDR3 runs 19 residues. Trimming at V came to 6 bases and at J to 0 bases, leaving 17 bases not matched to a gene. The gene calls are TRBV5-1 and TRBJ2-3; TRBD1 agrees at 9 bases. The sequenced material came from PBMCs. The receptor was isolated from a man aged 40-49 years with colorectal cancer. CDR3 nucleotide sequence: TGCGCCAGCAACCTGGGGGGACAGGGAGCCTTTAAAAGCACAGATACGCAGTATTTT. Its protein is CASNLGGQGAFKSTDTQYF.